Listed below are T cell receptor beta chains from one sample, sequenced in a study of graft-versus-host responses after intestinal transplantation. Their target antigens are unknown. TCRdb's table, derived via immunoSEQ multiplex PCR, lists solely in-frame clones and lacks some. Counted here are 35,000 to 50,000 clones, about 94% occurring once; the ten biggest clones make up about 19%. The sample consisted of unstimulated CD8+ T cells sorted from spleen or lymph node cells, taken before transplant. These receptors were taken from a human donor who was the organ donor for an intestinal transplant. Both conserved end residues are trimmed from each CDR3. Clone size is stated in some rows and not others, as once, few, many or a class when expanded.

V gene,clone size,CDR3 protein
TRBV5-1,NA,ASSLGRFSSYNEQF
TRBV7-6,NA,ASSLAVQGGRLNTEAF
TRBV27,NA,ASSSRDKFYGYT
TRBV27,NA,ASSPGQSSYNSPLH
TRBV11-2,NA,ASSLGGPNGYT
TRBV5-4,NA,ASSLEPNEQF
TRBV18,NA,ASSPGRTEPANYGYT
TRBV28,NA,ASSSPLAVKGSYNEQF
TRBV2,NA,ANYGGDTQY
TRBV4-3,NA,ASSQVESQDTQY
TRBV6-5,NA,ASSPQRSSGNTIY
TRBV29-1,once,SVGTGNSYNEQF
TRBV4-3,NA,ASSRSDRGQETQY
TRBV7-7,NA,ASSLGQGAGETQY
TRBV13,NA,ASSLEGDGPYEQY
TRBV30,NA,AWTQGTASTDTQY
TRBV10-3,NA,AIRDRGESGANVLT
TRBV28,NA,ASSLGLYGTYEQY
TRBV7-6,NA,ASSLAGEHYEQY
TRBV28,NA,ASSLVYGGDNGDQPQH
TRBV4-3,NA,ASSQGSGVFNEQF
TRBV29-1,NA,SVEGGTGARETQY
TRBV9,once,ASSVTVWETQY
TRBV6-4,NA,ASSPTKQETQY
TRBV4-1,NA,ASSQPLYNEQF
TRBV4-1,NA,ASSYGLAGSYEQY